This TCR beta chain was sequenced in a study of blood T cell repertoires in COVID-19. Study in general: From the United States, Italy and Spain came samples of acute and convalescent COVID-19. The cDNA or gDNA used as material had been derived from T cells, B-cell-depleted T cells, or PBMCs.

A Seattle source enrolled patients during active infection and followed them longitudinally. Per germline, CDR1 SNHLY and CDR2 FYNNEI. The CDR3 extends over 15 amino acids. V was shortened by 11 bases and J by 0 bases, with 19 bases between the two germline ends. Clones were read by immunoSEQ multiplex PCR, and TCRdb kept only the in-frame ones, dropping some. The sample carries 250,000 or so clones, around 90% recorded once. The clonotype originates from a woman aged 55-75 years with COVID-19, enrolled during active disease. Sequencing input: peripheral blood. The chain employs TRBV2 and TRBJ1-1, with D maybe TRBD1 (6 bases). CDR3 nucleotide sequence: TGTGCCGGATTGGGCACAGGGTCCTTGAACACTGAAGCTTTCTTT. This sequence encodes CAGLGTGSLNTEAFF.